The 12 T cell receptor beta chains in this list originate from one sample, sequenced in a study of neurological immune-mediated disorders. Each CDR3 protein gets one entry after TCRdb re-called the 5' RACE reads with MiXCR. The sample carries 25,000 to 35,000 distinct CDR3 sequences, 4.5% to 7% recorded once. Input material: CD4+ T cells from blood. Source of these receptors: a woman aged 45-65 years in good health.

The J gene is TRBJ1-2, the V gene TRBV20-1; 7 bases map to TRBD1. Looked up from germline, CDR1 is DFQATT and CDR2 is SNEGSKA (reference sequence). V shed 3 bases and J 4 bases; nucleotides not matched to a gene: 8. The CDR3 is 14 amino acids. As DNA, the CDR3 is TGCAGTGCTAGCCTCCAAACAGGGGTCTATGGCTACACCTTC. It encodes CSASLQTGVYGYTF.

This clonotype has ten or more counts. The chain links TRBV25-1 to TRBJ2-7; no clear D. Germline V gene sequence: CDR1 MGHDK, CDR2 SYGVNS. Trimming left V 4 bases short and J 13 bases short, with 8 bases between. The CDR3 has 9 amino acids. CDR3 residues: CASSVRPYF. The CDR3 DNA follows: TGTGCCAGCAGTGTTAGGCCCTACTTC.

This clonotype was seen at least ten times. The rearrangement joins TRBV20-1 to TRBJ1-5; 8 positions agree with TRBD1. The CDR3 has 13 residues. Germline V CDR1 and CDR2: DFQATT, SNEGSKA (reference sequence). V lost 5 bases to trimming and J lost 7 bases; unmatched junction nucleotides: 7. For the CDR3, the DNA is TGCAGTGCTGGACAGGGAAAAGGCCAGCCCCAGCATTTT. Encoded protein: CSAGQGKGQPQHF.

This clonotype was recorded at least ten times. The rearrangement joins TRBV20-1 to TRBJ2-5, with 7 bases that match TRBD2. The CDR3 loop spans 15 amino acids. The V gene's germline CDR1 is DFQATT and CDR2 SNEGSKA (reference sequence). V gave up 3 bases and J gave up 2 bases; unmatched junction bases: 9. CDR3 nucleotide sequence: TGCAGTGCTAGGGGGCGCGGGGGTCAACAAGAGACCCAGTACTTC. Amino acids: CSARGRGGQQETQYF.

In its sample, this clonotype ranks as medium-sized (0.01 to 0.1%). This rearrangement joins TRBV7-2 to TRBJ2-1; TRBD2 matches at 13 bases. Germline CDR1 is SGHTA and CDR2 is FQGNSA. The CDR3 runs to 19 residues. The V and J ends lost 7 bases and 2 bases, in that order; junction bases with no gene match: 14. CDR3 in amino acids: CASKTGTSGAQEAYNEQFF. CDR3 bases: TGTGCCAGCAAGACCGGGACTAGCGGGGCTCAGGAAGCCTACAATGAGCAGTTCTTC.

This clonotype was recorded at least ten times. The chain recombines TRBV20-1 with TRBJ2-7; tentative D call: TRBD2 (7 bases). Trimming took off 6 bases at V and 5 bases at J, with 20 bases between the two ends. Per germline, CDR1 DFQATT and CDR2 SNEGSKA (reference sequence). The CDR3 is made up of 14 amino acids. CDR3 protein: CSAQRGGRNNEQYF. CDR3 DNA sequence: TGCAGTGCCCAAAGGGGGGGGAGAAATAACGAGCAGTACTTC.

By frequency in the sample, this clonotype is medium-sized. The chain couples TRBV9 to TRBJ1-5; D not resolved. There are 15 residues in the CDR3. Trimming pared 0 bases from V and 0 bases from J, leaving 7 bases between. Germline lookup yields CDR1 SGDLS and CDR2 YYNGEE. This CDR3 is CASSVGPTSNQPQHF. CDR3 in DNA: TGTGCCAGCAGCGTAGGTCCGACTAGCAATCAGCCCCAGCATTTT.

In its sample, this clonotype was seen many times. J is TRBJ1-4 and V is TRBV20-1, with 8 nucleotides matching TRBD1. The J segment lost 7 bases and the V segment lost 2 bases, leaving 6 bases of the junction unmatched. Germline V gives CDR1 DFQATT, CDR2 SNEGSKA (reference sequence). The CDR3 is made up of 14 amino acids. The CDR3 DNA reads TGCAGTGCTAGACTTACAGGGGGGTCTGAAAAACTGTTTTTT. The encoded protein is CSARLTGGSEKLFF.

This clonotype was recorded many times. The chain couples TRBV5-1 to TRBJ2-5; 8 positions match TRBD2. Germline CDR1 SGHRS, CDR2 YFSETQ. J gave up 4 bases and V 4 bases, and 9 bases lay outside the gene matches. The CDR3 extends over 15 amino acids. The CDR3 here is CASSVAPGLGETQYF. In DNA, the CDR3 is TGCGCCAGCAGCGTCGCCCCGGGACTAGGAGAGACCCAGTACTTC.

This clonotype came up many times. The chain combines TRBV7-7 with TRBJ2-3, with D tentatively TRBD1 (6 bases). The CDR3 runs 16 residues. CDR1 SSHAT and CDR2 FNYEAQ come from the germline V gene (reference sequence). The V end lost 1 base, the J end lost 0 bases, and 11 bases lay between the germline ends. The CDR3 sequence: CASSLGRGESTDTQYF. The CDR3 bases are TGTGCCAGCAGCTTAGGCAGGGGCGAGAGCACAGATACGCAGTATTTT.

The table lists this clonotype with many counts. CDR3 in DNA: TGTGCCAGCAGCTTAGCAGCGGGAGCTAGGGAGACCCAGTACTTC. This gives the protein CASSLAAGARETQYF. J is TRBJ2-5 and V is TRBV7-2, with TRBD2 matching over 8 bases. Germline V gives CDR1 SGHTA, CDR2 FQGNSA. The ends lost 0 bases at V and 5 bases at J; junction bases unmatched: 5. This CDR3 contains 15 residues.

In its sample, this clonotype was seen many times. The chain recombines TRBV29-1 with TRBJ1-1, with D perhaps TRBD1 (5 bases). Trimming left V 3 bases short and J 5 bases short, with 13 bases between. Germline assignment: CDR1 SQVTM and CDR2 ANQGSEA. The CDR3 is 13 residues long. The CDR3 region is CSVDPQGRTEAFF. CDR3 coding DNA: TGCAGCGTTGATCCCCAGGGTAGAACTGAAGCTTTCTTT.